Shown below are 5 T cell receptor beta chains from a single sample sequenced in a study of cytomegalovirus exposure and HLA in healthy donors. Clones were read by immunoSEQ multiplex PCR, and TCRdb kept only the in-frame ones, dropping some. The table includes 150,000 to 200,000 clones, around 80% detected once. What was sequenced was PBMCs. The receptors derive from a woman younger than 45 in good health and CMV-seronegative.

This clone was picked up one time. The chain joins TRBV7-2 to TRBJ2-5; 12 positions agree with TRBD2. The CDR3 consists of 18 residues. Germline CDR1 reads SGHTA; CDR2 reads FQGNSA. V shed 1 base and J 5 bases; nucleotides not matched to a gene: 11. DNA of the CDR3: TGTGCCAGCAGCTTAGGTTGGCTAGCGGGAGGGCCGAAGGAGACCCAGTACTTC. Protein: CASSLGWLAGGPKETQYF.

With respect to this clone: The sample holds other DNA sequences that translate to the same CDR3. This chain links TRBV30 with TRBJ2-5, with 7 bases aligning to TRBD2. This CDR3 is 12 amino acids long. The trim removed 3 bases at V and 4 bases at J, leaving 2 bases unmatched. The germline gives CDR1 GTSNPN, CDR2 SVGIG (reference sequence). CDR3 sequence reads: CAWRGGAETQYF. CDR3 coding DNA: TGTGCCTGGAGGGGAGGGGCAGAGACCCAGTACTTC. The whole variable domain, remainder taken from reference TRBV30 and TRBJ2-5, is SQTIHQWPATLVQPVGSPLSLECTVEGTSNPNLYWYRQAAGRGLQLLFYSVGIGQISSEVPQNLSASRPQDRQFILSSKKLLLSDSGFYLCAWRGGAETQYFGPGTRLLVL.

A note on this clone: With a much larger clone just one base away, this may be a read error. The rearrangement links TRBV19 to TRBJ2-7; 11 bases are shared with TRBD1. Germline loops: CDR1 LNHDA, CDR2 SQIVND (reference sequence). The CDR3 sequence is 15 residues long. V lost 6 bases, J lost 0 bases, and 4 bases stayed unmatched. The CDR3 reads CASSKGTGGSYEQYF. The DNA for the CDR3 is TGTGCCAGTAGCAAAGGGACAGGGGGCTCCTACGAGCAGTACTTC.

The chain employs TRBV7-9 and TRBJ2-4; tentative D call: TRBD1 (5 bases). The CDR3 extends over 13 amino acids. From germline, CDR1 is SEHNR and CDR2 FQNEAQ (reference sequence). Trimming shortened V by 5 bases and J by 4 bases, and 9 bases separated the two germline ends. CDR3 DNA: TGTGCCAGCAGCGTGACAGAGAAAAACATTCAGTACTTC. As protein: CASSVTEKNIQYF. Full variable domain (outside the CDR3, taken from reference TRBV7-9 and TRBJ2-4): DTGVSQNPRHKITKRGQNVTFRCDPISEHNRLYWYRQTLGQGPEFLTYFQNEAQLEKSRLLSDRFSAERPKGSFSTLEIQRTEQGDSAMYLCASSVTEKNIQYFGAGTRLSVL.

This clone was counted once. In DNA, the CDR3 is TGTGCCAGCAAGCGTAACGACCCGTTCCAAGAGACCCAGTACTTC. Its protein is CASKRNDPFQETQYF. This chain joins TRBV6-5 and TRBJ2-5; D remains unclear. Trimming took 7 bases from V and 1 from J, leaving 16 bases between them. This CDR3 spans 15 amino acids. CDR1 and CDR2 (germline): MNHEY, SVGAGI.